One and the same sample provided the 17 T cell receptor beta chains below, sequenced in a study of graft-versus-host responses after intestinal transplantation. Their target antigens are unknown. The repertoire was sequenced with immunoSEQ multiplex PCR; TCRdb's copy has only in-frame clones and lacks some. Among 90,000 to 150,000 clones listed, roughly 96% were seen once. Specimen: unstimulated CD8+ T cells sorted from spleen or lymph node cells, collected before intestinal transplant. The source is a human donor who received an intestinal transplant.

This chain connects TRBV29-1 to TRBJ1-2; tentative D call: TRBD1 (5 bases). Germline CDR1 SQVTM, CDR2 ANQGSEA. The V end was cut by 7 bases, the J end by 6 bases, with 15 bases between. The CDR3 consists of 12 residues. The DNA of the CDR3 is TGCAGCGCCGAGGACCTGGGGGATGGCTACACCTTC. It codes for CSAEDLGDGYTF. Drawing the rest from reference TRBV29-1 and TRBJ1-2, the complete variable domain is SAVISQKPSRDICQRGTSLTIQCQVDSQVTMMFWYRQQPGQSLTLIATANQGSEATYESGFVIDKFPISRPNLTFSTLTVSNMSPEDSSIYLCSAEDLGDGYTFGSGTRLTVV.

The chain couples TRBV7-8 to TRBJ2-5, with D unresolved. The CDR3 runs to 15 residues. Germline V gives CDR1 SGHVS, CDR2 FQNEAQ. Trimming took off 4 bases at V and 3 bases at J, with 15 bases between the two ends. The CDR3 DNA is TGTGCCAGCAGCTCCCCAAGGGTGTCCAAAGAGACCCAGTACTTC. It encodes CASSSPRVSKETQYF.

The CDR3, as DNA: TGTGCCATCAGTGGGTCGATTTCGGTGCGGCCCCAGCATTTT. Translated, it gives CAISGSISVRPQHF. This chain links TRBV10-3 with TRBJ1-5; D is ambiguous. This CDR3 region has 14 residues. CDR1 is ENHRY, CDR2 SYGVKD, per germline. V lost 4 bases to trimming and J lost 9 bases, with 16 bases between them.

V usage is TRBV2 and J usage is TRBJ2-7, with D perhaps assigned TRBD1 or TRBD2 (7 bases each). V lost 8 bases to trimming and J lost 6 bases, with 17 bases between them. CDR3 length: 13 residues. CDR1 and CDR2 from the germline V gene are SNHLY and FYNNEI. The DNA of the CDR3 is TGTGCCAGCGAAGGACTAGGGGACAGCGAGCAGTACTTC. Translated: CASEGLGDSEQYF.

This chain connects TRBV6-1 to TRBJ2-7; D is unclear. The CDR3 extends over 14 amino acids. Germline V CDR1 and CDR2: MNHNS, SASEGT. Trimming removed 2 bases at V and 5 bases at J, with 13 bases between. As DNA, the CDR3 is TGTGCCAGCAGTGAACTGAGTGGTGTCGACGAGCAGTACTTC. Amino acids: CASSELSGVDEQYF.

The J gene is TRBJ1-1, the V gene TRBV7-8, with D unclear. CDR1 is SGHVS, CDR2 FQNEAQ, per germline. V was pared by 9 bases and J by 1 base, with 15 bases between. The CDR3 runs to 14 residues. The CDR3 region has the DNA TGTGCCAGTCTGACTGATGCGAAGAACACTGAAGCTTTCTTT. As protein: CASLTDAKNTEAFF.

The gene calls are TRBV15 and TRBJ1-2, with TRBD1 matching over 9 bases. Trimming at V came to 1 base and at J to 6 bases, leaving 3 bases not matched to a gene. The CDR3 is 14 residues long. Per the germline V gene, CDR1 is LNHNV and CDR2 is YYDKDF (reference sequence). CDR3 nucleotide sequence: TGTGCCACCAGCAGAGGACAGGGGGTGGATGGCTACACCTTC. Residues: CATSRGQGVDGYTF.

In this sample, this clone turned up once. CDR3 in amino acids: CASSLGGNTIYF. CDR3 DNA sequence: TGTGCCAGCAGTCTGGGGGGAAACACCATATATTTT. The J gene is TRBJ1-3, the V gene TRBV5-6; D gene uncertain. The V gene lost 5 bases and the J gene lost 4 bases, with 7 bases spanning the gap. Germline-derived CDR1 and CDR2 are SGHDT and YYEEEE. This CDR3 is built from 12 residues.

The CDR3 loop reads CASSPYRSLAREQYF. CDR3 coding DNA: TGCGCCAGCAGTCCCTACAGGTCCCTTGCGCGCGAGCAGTACTTC. The V gene is TRBV23-1, the J gene TRBJ2-7; D is perhaps TRBD1 (5 bases). TRBV23-1 is an ORF, and what it does is uncertain. This CDR3 spans 15 amino acids. With 4 bases removed from V and 6 bases from J, the gap between germline ends came to 19 bases.

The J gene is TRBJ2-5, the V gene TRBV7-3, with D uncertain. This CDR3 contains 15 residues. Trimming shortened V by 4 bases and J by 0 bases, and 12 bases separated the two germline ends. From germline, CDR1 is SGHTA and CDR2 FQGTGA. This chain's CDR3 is CASSSIGSHQETQYF. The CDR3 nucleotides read TGTGCCAGCAGCTCGATAGGATCCCACCAAGAGACCCAGTACTTC.

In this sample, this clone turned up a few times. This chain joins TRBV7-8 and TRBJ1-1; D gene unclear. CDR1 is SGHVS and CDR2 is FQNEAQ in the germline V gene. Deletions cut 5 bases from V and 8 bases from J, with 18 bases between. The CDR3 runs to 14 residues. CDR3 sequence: CASSPWRKFEEAFF. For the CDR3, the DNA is TGTGCCAGCAGCCCGTGGAGGAAGTTCGAAGAAGCTTTCTTT.

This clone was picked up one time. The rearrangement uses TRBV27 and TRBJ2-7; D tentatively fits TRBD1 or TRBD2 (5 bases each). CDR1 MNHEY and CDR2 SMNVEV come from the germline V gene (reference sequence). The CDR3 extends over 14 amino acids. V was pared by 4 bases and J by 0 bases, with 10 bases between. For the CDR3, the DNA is TGTGCCAGCAGTTGGACCGGGGCCTCCTACGAGCAGTACTTC. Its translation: CASSWTGASYEQYF.

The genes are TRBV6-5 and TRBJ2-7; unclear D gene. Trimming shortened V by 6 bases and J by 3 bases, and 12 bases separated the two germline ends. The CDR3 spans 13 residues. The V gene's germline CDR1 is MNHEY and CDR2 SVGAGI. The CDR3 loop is CASRDGLSYEQYF. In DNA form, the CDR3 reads TGTGCCAGCAGAGACGGGCTGAGCTACGAGCAGTACTTC.

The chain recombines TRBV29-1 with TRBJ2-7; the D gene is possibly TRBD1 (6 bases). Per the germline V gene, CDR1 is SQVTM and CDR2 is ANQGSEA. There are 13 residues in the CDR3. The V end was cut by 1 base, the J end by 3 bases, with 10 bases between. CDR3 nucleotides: TGCAGCGTTGAAGGGGGGCCTTTCTACGAGCAGTACTTC. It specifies CSVEGGPFYEQYF.

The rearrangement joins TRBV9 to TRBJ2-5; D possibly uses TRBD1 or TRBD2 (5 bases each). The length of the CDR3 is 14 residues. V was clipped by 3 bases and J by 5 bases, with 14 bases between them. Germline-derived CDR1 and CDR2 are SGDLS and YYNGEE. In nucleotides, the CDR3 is TGTGCCAGCAGCGCCTCATGGGGGATGGAGACCCAGTACTTC. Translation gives CASSASWGMETQYF.

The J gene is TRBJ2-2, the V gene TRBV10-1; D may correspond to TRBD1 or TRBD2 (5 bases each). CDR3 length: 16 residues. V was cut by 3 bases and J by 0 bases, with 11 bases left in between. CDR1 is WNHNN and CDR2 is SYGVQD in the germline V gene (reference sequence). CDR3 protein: CASSEWQGANTGELFF. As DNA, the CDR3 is TGCGCCAGCAGTGAATGGCAGGGAGCGAACACCGGGGAGCTGTTTTTT.

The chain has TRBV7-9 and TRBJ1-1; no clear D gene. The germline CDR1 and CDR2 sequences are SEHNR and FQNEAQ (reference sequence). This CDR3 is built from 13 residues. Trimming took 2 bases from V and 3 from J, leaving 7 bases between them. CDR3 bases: TGTGCCAGCAGCTTATTTGGGCACACTGAAGCTTTCTTT. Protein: CASSLFGHTEAFF.